This is a list of T cell receptor beta chains from one sample in a study of T cells after posttransplantation cyclophosphamide. Clones were read by immunoSEQ multiplex PCR, and TCRdb kept only the in-frame ones, dropping some. Here the sample spans roughly 30,000 clones, roughly 90% being singletons. Sequenced material: naive CD4+ T cells sorted from blood. Receptor source: a man aged 25 to 40 in good health and a related stem cell transplant donor. CDR3s include the opening cysteine and the closing phenylalanine or tryptophan. The D gene is left open where the match is weak. The listing skips clone size in some rows; elsewhere it reads once, few, many or a size class.

d_call j_call clone_size v_call cdr3_aa cdr3_nt
- TRBJ1-2 - TRBV7-2 CASSLALGGFGYGYTF TGTGCCAGCAGCTTAGCGTTAGGGGGTTTCGGCTATGGCTACACCTTC
TRBD2 TRBJ2-7 - TRBV29-1 CSVGGLAGYEQYF TGCAGCGTGGGGGGACTAGCTGGGTACGAGCAGTACTTC
- TRBJ1-1 - TRBV7-2 CASSPTRGSRTEAFF TGTGCCAGCAGCCCCACTAGGGGGAGTCGGACTGAAGCTTTCTTT
TRBD1 TRBJ2-7 - TRBV18 CASSPRDSSNEQYF TGTGCCAGCTCACCCCGGGACAGCTCTAACGAGCAGTACTTC
TRBD1 TRBJ1-1 - TRBV27 CASSAHTGAGTEAFF TGTGCCAGCAGCGCCCACACAGGGGCAGGGACTGAAGCTTTCTTT
TRBD1 TRBJ2-7 - TRBV28 CASRLRQGAGEQYF TGTGCCAGCAGACTTCGACAGGGGGCGGGGGAGCAGTACTTC
- TRBJ1-5 once TRBV19 CASSIGDSWGGPQHF TGTGCCAGTAGTATAGGAGACTCCTGGGGGGGGCCCCAGCATTTT
- TRBJ1-3 few TRBV5-1 CASSLASGTGQNTIYF TGCGCCAGCAGCTTGGCCTCCGGGACTGGGCAAAACACCATATATTTT
- TRBJ2-5 - TRBV6-1 CASSADSLTGTQYF TGTGCCAGCAGTGCCGACAGTCTTACTGGGACCCAGTACTTC
- TRBJ2-7 few TRBV21-1 CPLGGKTGAYEQYF TGTCCGCTTGGGGGGAAGACAGGGGCCTACGAGCAGTACTTC
TRBD2 TRBJ2-2 - TRBV27 CASSRGGNTGELFF TGTGCCAGCAGCCGGGGGGGGAACACCGGGGAGCTGTTTTTT
TRBD2 TRBJ2-2 - TRBV6-6 CASSYIGGANTGELFF TGTGCCAGCAGTTACATTGGGGGGGCGAACACCGGGGAGCTGTTTTTT
TRBD2 TRBJ2-1 - TRBV7-2 CASSSRLAGGQQFF TGTGCCAGCAGCTCCCGACTAGCGGGGGGACAGCAGTTCTTC
- TRBJ1-4 - TRBV5-1 CASSLGLGQGYEKLFF TGCGCCAGCAGCTTGGGTTTAGGGCAGGGTTATGAAAAACTGTTTTTT
TRBD1 TRBJ1-2 - TRBV19 CATSTGTGPNYGYTF TGTGCCACCAGCACCGGGACAGGGCCGAACTATGGCTACACCTTC
TRBD2 TRBJ2-3 - TRBV6-1 CASSVLGLAGGPSTDTQYF TGTGCCAGCAGTGTCTTGGGACTAGCGGGAGGACCTAGCACAGATACGCAGTATTTT
- TRBJ2-1 - TRBV28 CASSLIVRVGRNEQFF TGTGCCAGCAGTTTAATAGTCAGGGTAGGACGCAATGAGCAGTTCTTC
- TRBJ1-5 - TRBV6-1 CASSNVRAQHF TGTGCCAGCAGTAACGTCAGGGCCCAGCATTTT
TRBD1 TRBJ2-2 - TRBV13 CASSPRQGLGGELFF TGTGCCAGCAGCCCGCGACAGGGGTTGGGCGGGGAGCTGTTTTTT
TRBD1 TRBJ1-6 - TRBV19 CATRVGQGNSPLHF TGTGCCACCAGGGTGGGACAGGGGAATTCACCCCTCCACTTT
TRBD2 TRBJ2-3 - TRBV6-5 CASSYRRGGDDTQYF TGTGCCAGCAGTTACAGGCGGGGGGGAGATGATACGCAGTATTTT
- TRBJ2-1 - TRBV5-1 CASSSPGTPSYNEQFF TGCGCCAGCAGCTCCCCCGGGACACCTAGCTACAATGAGCAGTTCTTC
- TRBJ2-1 - TRBV5-1 CASSSQGIPYNEQFF TGCGCCAGCAGCTCGCAGGGGATACCCTACAATGAGCAGTTCTTC
- TRBJ2-1 - TRBV10-3 CAISEYGRAGQNEQFF TGTGCCATCAGTGAGTACGGTAGGGCAGGGCAAAATGAGCAGTTCTTC
TRBD1 TRBJ1-5 - TRBV5-8 CASSLETGTGVQPQHF TGTGCCAGCAGCTTGGAAACCGGGACAGGGGTTCAGCCCCAGCATTTT
TRBD1 TRBJ1-1 - TRBV2 CASSSQDRQAEAFF TGTGCCAGCAGTTCCCAGGACAGGCAAGCTGAAGCTTTCTTT
- TRBJ1-2 - TRBV18 CASSPAAGTDGYTF TGTGCCAGCTCACCCGCGGCAGGGACTGATGGCTACACCTTC
TRBD1 TRBJ1-2 - TRBV14 CASSQETGYDFAGYTF TGTGCCAGCAGCCAAGAGACAGGGTACGACTTCGCTGGCTACACCTTC
- TRBJ2-3 - TRBV6-5 CASSYGQYRTQYF TGTGCCAGCAGTTACGGACAGTACAGAACGCAGTATTTT
TRBD1 TRBJ2-2 - TRBV5-1 CASSQIPTGGNTGELFF TGCGCCAGCAGCCAGATCCCGACAGGGGGTAACACCGGGGAGCTGTTTTTT
TRBD1 TRBJ2-7 once TRBV15 CATSGRDRDHEQYF TGTGCCACCAGCGGCCGGGACAGGGACCACGAGCAGTACTTC
- TRBJ2-5 - TRBV6-5 CASSYDRRQLQETQYF TGTGCCAGCAGTTACGACCGGCGACAGCTCCAAGAGACCCAGTACTTC
- TRBJ1-6 once TRBV6-5 CASSYGGGGNSPLHF TGTGCCAGCAGTTACGGGGGAGGAGGAAATTCACCCCTCCACTTT
TRBD1 TRBJ1-1 - TRBV20-1 CSARLDRVAFF TGCAGTGCTAGACTGGACAGGGTAGCTTTCTTT
TRBD1 TRBJ2-7 - TRBV2 CASRGQGSSYEQYF TGTGCCAGCAGAGGACAGGGAAGCTCCTACGAGCAGTACTTC
TRBD2 TRBJ2-1 - TRBV9 CASSVAFGGSSYNEQFF TGTGCCAGCAGCGTAGCTTTCGGCGGGAGCTCCTACAATGAGCAGTTCTTC
- TRBJ2-5 - TRBV5-4 CASSRAGEQETQYF TGTGCCAGCAGTCGAGCGGGCGAGCAAGAGACCCAGTACTTC
- TRBJ2-3 - TRBV7-2 CASSLVQRRTDTQYF TGTGCCAGCAGCTTAGTCCAGCGGCGCACAGATACGCAGTATTTT
TRBD1 TRBJ2-5 - TRBV5-6 CASSTGTGGAETQYF TGTGCCAGCAGCACAGGGACAGGGGGCGCCGAGACCCAGTACTTC
TRBD1 TRBJ1-4 - TRBV25-1 CASSEPGQGREKLFF TGTGCCAGCAGTGAACCGGGACAGGGTCGGGAAAAACTGTTTTTT
- TRBJ2-6 - TRBV9 CASSVGLGAGANVLTF TGTGCCAGCAGCGTAGGTCTGGGAGCTGGGGCCAACGTCCTGACTTTC
TRBD1 TRBJ2-2 - TRBV27 CASSRQGANTGELFF TGTGCCAGCAGTAGACAGGGAGCGAACACCGGGGAGCTGTTTTTT
- TRBJ2-6 - TRBV11-3 CASSPGGSVLAGANVLTF TGTGCCAGCAGCCCCGGAGGCAGTGTCTTAGCAGGGGCCAACGTCCTGACTTTC
- TRBJ1-5 - TRBV10-3 CAISDVGQPQHF TGTGCCATCAGTGACGTTGGCCAGCCCCAGCATTTT